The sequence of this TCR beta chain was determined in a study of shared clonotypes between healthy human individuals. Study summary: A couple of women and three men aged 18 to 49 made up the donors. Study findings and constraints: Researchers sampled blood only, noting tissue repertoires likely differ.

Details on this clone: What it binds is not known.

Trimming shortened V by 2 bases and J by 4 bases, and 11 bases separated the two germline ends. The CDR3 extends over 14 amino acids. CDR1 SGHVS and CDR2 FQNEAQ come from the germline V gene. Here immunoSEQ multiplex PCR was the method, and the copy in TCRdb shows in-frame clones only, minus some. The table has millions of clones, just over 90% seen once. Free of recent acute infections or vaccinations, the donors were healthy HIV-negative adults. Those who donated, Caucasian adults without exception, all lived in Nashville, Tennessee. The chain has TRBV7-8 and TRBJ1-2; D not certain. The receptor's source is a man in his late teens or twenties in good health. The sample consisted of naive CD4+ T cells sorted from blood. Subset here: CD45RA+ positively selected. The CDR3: CASSLNPEVYGYTF. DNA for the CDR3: TGTGCCAGCAGCTTAAATCCAGAGGTCTATGGCTACACCTTC.